This T cell receptor (beta chain) emerged from a study of CD8+ T cells in alopecia areata. Study-level background: Oral tofacitinib (5 to 10 mg twice daily) was administered to treated patients.

General study results and limits: Lesional scalp displayed greater clonality than normal scalp, most notably in alopecia totalis/universalis.

Following extraction, RNA underwent reverse transcription to cDNA, which served as the sequencing template. Using immunoSEQ multiplex PCR, the repertoire was profiled, and TCRdb retains in-frame clones only, with some absent. The sample contains 200,000 or so clones, about 53% of which appear only once. Germline CDR1 is SEHNR and CDR2 is FQNEAQ (reference sequence). Trimming left V 4 bases short and J 7 bases short, with 19 bases between. CDR3 length: 16 amino acids. As concerns this clone: Its antigen is unidentified.

Sampling of alopecia areata patients yielded lesional scalp punch biopsies as well as peripheral blood. The chain uses TRBV7-9 and TRBJ1-4; possible D gene TRBD1, 5 bases. The source is a human donor with alopecia areata. The source was CD4+ T cells sorted from blood, collected at week 0. The CDR3 protein is CASSSGLAGRGEKLFF. DNA for the CDR3: TGTGCCAGCAGCTCCGGGCTGGCAGGGAGAGGTGAAAAACTGTTTTTT.